The rows below give T cell receptor beta chains drawn from one sample of a study of T cell repertoires in cytomegalovirus infection. TCRdb reprocessed the reads via MiXCR and lists one record per CDR3 protein. The sample holds 450,000 to 650,000 distinct CDR3 sequences, about a quarter seen once. Sequenced: PBMCs. The receptors were gathered from a human donor in good health (CMV status not recorded). Some clones in this sample may be carry-over from other donors' samples. CDR3s include the opening cysteine and the closing phenylalanine or tryptophan. D genes are given only for firm matches. Rows give clone size only sometimes, using once, few, many, or a class for an expanded clone.

TRBV6-5	.	TRBJ2-3	TRBD1	CASSQNPGQGTDTQYF	TGTGCCAGCAGCCAGAATCCGGGACAGGGGACAGATACGCAGTATTTT
TRBV7-3	.	TRBJ2-1	.	CASSFEPSAHEQFF	TGTGCCAGCAGCTTTGAACCTAGTGCCCATGAGCAGTTCTTC
TRBV6-1	few	TRBJ1-1	TRBD1	CASTPFWTGEGEAFF	TGTGCCAGCACCCCATTTTGGACAGGGGAAGGTGAAGCTTTCTTT
TRBV12-3/TRBV12-4	.	TRBJ1-5	TRBD1	CASSLVGAGGNNQPQHF	TGTGCCAGCAGTTTAGTGGGGGCAGGGGGGAACAATCAGCCCCAGCATTTT
TRBV5-1	.	TRBJ2-3	TRBD2	CASRTERGRGDTQYF	TGCGCCAGCCGCACCGAGCGGGGCCGTGGAGATACGCAGTATTTT
TRBV12-3/TRBV12-4	.	TRBJ2-4	TRBD1	CASRDRGRNIQYF	TGTGCCAGCCGGGACAGGGGAAGGAACATTCAGTACTTC
TRBV4-2	.	TRBJ2-2	.	CASSPRQYSNTGELFF	TGTGCCAGCAGCCCGCGACAGTATTCGAACACCGGGGAGCTGTTTTTT
TRBV25-1	few	TRBJ1-5	.	CASSQGFQPQHF	TGTGCCAGCAGCCAGGGGTTTCAGCCCCAGCATTTT
TRBV7-9	few	TRBJ1-4	.	CASSSFTAGTEKLFF	TGTGCCAGCAGCTCCTTTACTGCGGGTACTGAAAAACTGTTTTTT
TRBV28	few	TRBJ2-7	TRBD1	CASSLWTGGSYEQYF	TGTGCCAGCAGTCTTTGGACAGGGGGCTCCTACGAGCAGTACTTC
TRBV6-2/TRBV6-3	few	TRBJ2-1	TRBD2	CAIAPSGRYNEQFF	TGTGCCATCGCCCCCAGCGGGAGGTACAATGAGCAGTTCTTC
TRBV19	.	TRBJ1-2	.	CASSFVGGYTF	TGTGCCAGTAGCTTTGTGGGCGGCTACACCTTC
TRBV7-3	few	TRBJ2-1	TRBD2	CASSLSGIQWGEQFF	TGTGCCAGCAGCCTGAGCGGGATCCAGTGGGGTGAGCAGTTCTTC
TRBV4-3	few	TRBJ1-1	TRBD1	CASSQVLPGQGTEAFF	TGCGCCAGCAGCCAAGTTCTACCGGGACAGGGGACTGAAGCTTTCTTT
TRBV7-8	many	TRBJ1-1	.	CASSVTPRGNTEAFF	TGTGCCAGCAGCGTTACACCCCGGGGGAACACTGAAGCTTTCTTT
TRBV15	.	TRBJ1-4	.	CATSREWEGKLFF	TGTGCCACCAGCAGAGAGTGGGAGGGAAAACTGTTTTTT
TRBV5-4	.	TRBJ1-1	TRBD1	CASSRDRKNTEAFF	TGTGCCAGCAGCCGGGACAGAAAAAACACTGAAGCTTTCTTT
TRBV7-2	many	TRBJ2-5	TRBD1	CASSWTGSETQYF	TGTGCCAGCAGCTGGACAGGGTCAGAGACCCAGTACTTC
TRBV28	.	TRBJ1-2	.	CASSLVDLRGDYGYTF	TGTGCCAGCAGTTTAGTGGATCTGCGAGGAGACTATGGCTACACCTTC
TRBV3-1	.	TRBJ1-1	.	CASSPGRGADTEAFF	TGTGCCAGCAGCCCAGGGCGGGGGGCGGACACTGAAGCTTTCTTT
TRBV29-1	.	TRBJ1-4	TRBD1	CSAQSGGFSEKLFF	TGCAGCGCCCAATCAGGGGGCTTTTCTGAAAAACTGTTTTTT
TRBV28	.	TRBJ2-7	.	CASTRGQTGSYEQYF	TGTGCCAGCACCCGAGGACAGACCGGCTCCTACGAGCAGTACTTC
TRBV12-3/TRBV12-4	.	TRBJ1-1	.	CASRPNMHNTEAFF	TGTGCCAGCAGGCCCAATATGCACAACACTGAAGCTTTCTTT
TRBV27	.	TRBJ2-1	TRBD2	CASSFSFSGRANEQFF	TGTGCCAGCAGTTTCAGTTTTAGCGGGAGGGCGAATGAGCAGTTCTTC
TRBV28	.	TRBJ2-5	TRBD2	CASTASGRVGETQYF	TGTGCCAGCACCGCTAGCGGGAGGGTCGGGGAGACCCAGTACTTC
TRBV4-2	.	TRBJ2-3	.	CASSQAARDTQYF	TGTGCCAGCAGCCAAGCAGCGAGGGATACGCAGTATTTT
TRBV12-3/TRBV12-4	many	TRBJ1-1	TRBD1	CASRSQGTEAFF	TGTGCCAGCAGGTCACAGGGGACTGAAGCTTTCTTT
TRBV6-5	few	TRBJ2-5	TRBD2	CASSYGRGTGETQYF	TGTGCCAGCAGCTACGGGCGGGGGACGGGGGAGACCCAGTACTTC
TRBV20-1	.	TRBJ1-2	.	CSGTQGLRGDGYTF	TGCAGTGGAACCCAGGGCCTCCGAGGTGATGGCTACACCTTC
TRBV4-1	once	TRBJ2-7	TRBD2	CASSQDRLAGDYEQYF	TGCGCCAGCAGCCAGGACAGACTAGCGGGAGATTACGAGCAGTACTTC
TRBV7-9	few	TRBJ2-2	.	CASSIRDGPGELFF	TGTGCCAGCAGCATCCGGGACGGGCCCGGGGAGCTGTTTTTT
TRBV9	once	TRBJ2-1	TRBD2	CASSVGLAGGEQFF	TGTGCCAGCAGCGTAGGGCTAGCGGGAGGTGAGCAGTTCTTC
TRBV20-1	few	TRBJ2-5	TRBD1	CSGAERTGGETQYF	TGCAGTGGGGCAGAACGGACAGGGGGAGAGACCCAGTACTTC
TRBV7-2	many	TRBJ2-7	.	CASSPPRGSNYEQYF	TGTGCCAGCAGCCCGCCGAGGGGGTCTAACTACGAGCAGTACTTC
TRBV29-1	few	TRBJ2-1	TRBD2	CSVALLAGGPRQFF	TGCAGCGTAGCTCTACTAGCGGGAGGGCCGCGGCAGTTCTTC
TRBV28	few	TRBJ2-7	TRBD2	CASSPSWGGTYEQYF	TGTGCCAGCAGCCCCTCGTGGGGGGGTACCTACGAGCAGTACTTC
TRBV9	few	TRBJ1-1	TRBD1	CASSPNRGLGTEAFF	TGTGCCAGCAGTCCTAACAGGGGGCTAGGAACTGAAGCTTTCTTT
TRBV20-1	few	TRBJ1-4	TRBD1	CSAIRQGAVVEKLFF	TGCAGTGCTATACGACAGGGGGCAGTGGTTGAAAAACTGTTTTTT
TRBV18	.	TRBJ1-1	.	CASSPIEGSTEAFF	TGTGCCAGCTCACCTATTGAGGGGTCCACTGAAGCTTTCTTT